This T cell receptor (beta chain) was profiled in a study of CD8 T cells in ankylosing spondylitis. TCRdb called the 5' RACE reads again in MiXCR, with one record for every CDR3 protein. Among under 300,000 distinct CDR3 sequences, about 10% were seen once, and the ten largest hold 6.8%. The CDR3 is 15 amino acids. V was cut by 11 bases and J by 4 bases, with 21 bases left in between. This clonotype was recorded at least ten times. Material: blood, either unsorted or a sorted T cell fraction (not recorded which). The source is a male donor with ankylosing spondylitis or in good health (not recorded which). The chain is built from TRBV12-3 or TRBV12-4 and TRBJ1-5; the D gene is possibly TRBD1 (6 bases). This CDR3 is CAVGGGGRQNQPQHF. DNA of the CDR3: TGTGCCGTCGGAGGGGGGGGGCGCCAGAATCAGCCCCAGCATTTT.